One sample yielded the 27 T cell receptor beta chains listed below, sequenced in a study of T cell responses to AZD1222 COVID-19 vaccine. Sequencing used immunoSEQ multiplex PCR; TCRdb keeps in-frame clones, though not all of them. The sample has tens of thousands of clones; about nine tenths are singletons. Specimen: peripheral blood, collected 28 days after the second AZD1222 dose. The receptors were sampled from an adult who received the AZD1222 COVID-19 vaccine.

The gene calls are TRBV5-1 and TRBJ2-5; weak D call: TRBD1 (6 bases). This CDR3 contains 15 residues. Germline loops: CDR1 SGHRS, CDR2 YFSETQ. V gave up 3 bases and J gave up 5 bases, with 17 bases separating them. For the CDR3, the DNA is TGCGCCAGCAGCTCCCTCCCAGGGGTTGGGGAGACCCAGTACTTC. Its protein product is CASSSLPGVGETQYF.

The V call is TRBV28, the J call TRBJ1-5, with D unclear. The CDR3 covers 14 residues. Germline lookup yields CDR1 MDHEN and CDR2 SYDVKM. V lost 1 base and J 1 base, leaving 5 bases between the germline ends. This CDR3 reads CASSLYRSNQPQHF. CDR3 bases: TGTGCCAGCAGTTTATACAGAAGCAATCAGCCCCAGCATTTT.

This chain links TRBV28 with TRBJ1-5; 8 nucleotides align to TRBD1. The CDR3 sequence is 15 residues long. From germline, CDR1 is MDHEN and CDR2 SYDVKM. Unmatched junction bases numbered 4, after V lost 5 bases and J lost 1 base. The CDR3 sequence: CASSKDRASNQPQHF. The CDR3 DNA reads as TGTGCCAGCAGTAAGGACAGGGCAAGCAATCAGCCCCAGCATTTT.

The chain carries TRBV6-7 and TRBJ1-2; tentative D call: TRBD1 (5 bases). TRBV6-7 is identified as an open reading frame with a role that is uncertain. Trimming stripped 10 bases from V and 7 bases from J, with 19 bases between. The CDR3 has 13 residues. The CDR3, as DNA: TGTGCCACCCTAAGACCGGGTGGGGGTGGCTACACCTTC. Protein product: CATLRPGGGGYTF.

This sequence joins TRBV11-3 and TRBJ2-1, with 9 bases identical to TRBD1. Germline lookup yields CDR1 SGHNT and CDR2 YENEEA. The CDR3 totals 17 residues. After removal of 5 bases from V and 3 bases from J, the junction contained 11 bases not matched to a gene. The CDR3 reads CASSPQQGTGNYNEQFF. The CDR3, as DNA: TGTGCCAGCAGCCCACAGCAGGGGACAGGGAACTACAATGAGCAGTTCTTC.

This sequence joins TRBV19 and TRBJ1-2, with D uncertain. V lost 2 bases and J 4 bases, leaving 14 bases between the germline ends. The CDR3 runs 15 residues. Germline values: CDR1 LNHDA, CDR2 SQIVND (reference sequence). DNA for the CDR3: TGTGCCAGTAGTATACGGACTTCCGTGGTCTATGGCTACACCTTC. Its translation is CASSIRTSVVYGYTF. The complete variable domain, with remaining parts taken from reference TRBV19 and TRBJ1-2, reads DGGITQSPKYLFRKEGQNVTLSCEQNLNHDAMYWYRQDPGQGLRLIYYSQIVNDFQKGDIAEGYSVSREKKESFPLTVTSAQKNPTAFYLCASSIRTSVVYGYTFGSGTRLTVV.

The CDR3 sequence is CASSPQVEAFF. The CDR3 DNA reads as TGTGCCAGCAGCCCACAGGTTGAAGCTTTCTTT. This chain connects TRBV7-2 to TRBJ1-1; D is perhaps TRBD1 (5 bases). Germline CDR1 is SGHTA and CDR2 is FQGNSA. Trimming shortened V by 5 bases and J by 7 bases, and 8 bases separated the two germline ends. This CDR3 is built from 11 residues.

The count of this clone is one. J is TRBJ1-3 and V is TRBV2; 7 bases are a match to TRBD1. The CDR3 extends over 15 amino acids. Germline V gives CDR1 SNHLY, CDR2 FYNNEI. The V and J ends lost 4 bases and 1 base, in that order; junction bases with no gene match: 4. CDR3 sequence (DNA): TGTGCCAGCAGTGGAACGACAGGGTCTGGAAACACCATATATTTT. Translation gives CASSGTTGSGNTIYF.

The J gene is TRBJ1-6, the V gene TRBV5-1; 7 positions match TRBD1. V gave up 0 bases and J gave up 0 bases; unmatched junction bases: 3. CDR3 size: 17 residues. Germline CDR1 is SGHRS and CDR2 is YFSETQ. The DNA for the CDR3 is TGCGCCAGCAGCTTGGAGGGACAGAGCTCCTATAATTCACCCCTCCACTTT. Translated: CASSLEGQSSYNSPLHF.

V usage is TRBV28 and J usage is TRBJ1-2; a possible D gene is TRBD1 (5 bases). Trimming removed 7 bases from V and 3 bases from J, with 18 bases in between. Germline lookup yields CDR1 MDHEN and CDR2 SYDVKM. This CDR3 has 15 amino acids. The CDR3 spells CASKPPGLYDYGYTF. In DNA, the CDR3 is TGTGCCAGCAAGCCACCAGGGTTGTACGACTATGGCTACACCTTC.

This chain uses TRBV4-3 with TRBJ2-7, with TRBD1 identical over 9 bases. V dropped 4 bases and J dropped 3; count of bases not matched to a gene: 10. CDR3 length equals 16 residues. Looked up from germline, CDR1 is LGHNA and CDR2 is YSLEER. The CDR3 region is CASSPRGGTGSYEQYF. The CDR3 region has the DNA TGCGCCAGCAGCCCCAGAGGGGGGACAGGGAGCTACGAGCAGTACTTC.

The gene calls are TRBV7-2 and TRBJ2-7; 7 bases line up with TRBD1. Trimming cost V 3 bases and J 7 bases; bases outside gene matches: 15. Germline CDR1 and CDR2: SGHTA and FQGNSA. The CDR3 totals 16 residues. CDR3 in amino acids: CASSLGALRGHWEQYF. The CDR3 DNA sequence: TGTGCCAGCAGCTTGGGGGCGCTGAGGGGGCATTGGGAGCAGTACTTC.

The chain links TRBV4-3 to TRBJ2-1, with a weak D call TRBD2 (6 bases). This CDR3 comprises 17 residues. Looked up from germline, CDR1 is LGHNA and CDR2 is YSLEER. V was cut by 0 bases and J by 8 bases, with 20 bases left in between. CDR3 nucleotides: TGCGCCAGCAGCCAAGAGTACGCGGCGGGGCAAAGCCATGAGCAGTTCTTC. Protein sequence: CASSQEYAAGQSHEQFF.

The chain joins TRBV19 to TRBJ1-2; 9 bases are shared with TRBD1. Germline V gene lookup returns CDR1 LNHDA and CDR2 SQIVND (reference sequence). The CDR3 totals 14 residues. Trimming took 3 bases from V and 6 from J; bases not matched to a gene: 5. CDR3 nucleotides: TGTGCCAGTAGTATCGACAGGGGGGTTAATGGCTACACCTTC. It yields the protein CASSIDRGVNGYTF.

The V gene is TRBV9, the J gene TRBJ2-3; D is undetermined. Trimming shortened V by 2 bases and J by 4 bases, and 5 bases separated the two germline ends. Germline-derived CDR1 and CDR2 are SGDLS and YYNGEE. The CDR3 runs 12 residues. CDR3 region: CASSVEPDTQYF. DNA for the CDR3: TGTGCCAGCAGCGTGGAACCAGATACGCAGTATTTT.

The chain employs TRBV19 and TRBJ1-5; D remains ambiguous. The germline V gene encodes CDR1 LNHDA and CDR2 SQIVND (reference sequence). The CDR3 loop spans 11 amino acids. The CDR3 is CATGGYQPQHF. The CDR3 nucleotides are TGTGCAACTGGCGGGTATCAGCCCCAGCATTTT.

This clone has only a few counts. The junction departs from germline at one end; a sequencing error may be responsible. The rearrangement links TRBV7-7 to TRBJ2-7; tentative D call: TRBD1 (6 bases). The CDR3 consists of 16 residues. Per germline, CDR1 SSHAT and CDR2 FNYEAQ (reference sequence). The CDR3 coding sequence is TGTGCTAGCAGCTTAGGACTTCGGGACACCCTTGCCGAGCAGTACTTC. This codes for CASSLGLRDTLAEQYF. The variable domain in full, completed from reference TRBV7-7 and TRBJ2-7, reads GAGVSQSPRYKVTKRGQDVTLRCDPISSHATLYWYQQALGQGPEFLTYFNYEAQPDKSGLPSDRFSAERPEGSISTLTIQRTEQRDSAMYRCASSLGLRDTLAEQYFGPGTRLTVT.

V and J are TRBV7-9 and TRBJ1-1; D not resolved. The V and J ends lost 5 bases and 1 base respectively, with 11 bases between them. Per germline, CDR1 SEHNR and CDR2 FQNEAQ (reference sequence). This CDR3 is built from 14 residues. The CDR3 DNA sequence: TGTGCCAGCAGCGCCGCCGCCGGGAACACTGAAGCTTTCTTT. Its protein product is CASSAAAGNTEAFF. The full variable domain, its missing parts supplied by reference TRBV7-9 and TRBJ1-1, is DTGVSQNPRHKITKRGQNVTFRCDPISEHNRLYWYRQTLGQGPEFLTYFQNEAQLEKSRLLSDRFSAERPKGSFSTLEIQRTEQGDSAMYLCASSAAAGNTEAFFGQGTRLTVV.

Only a few counts were recorded for this clone. The chain employs TRBV6-5 and TRBJ2-2; D not certain. The CDR3 is 14 amino acids. V dropped 4 bases and J dropped 5 bases, with 11 bases sitting between them. Germline CDR1 MNHEY, CDR2 SVGAGI. The CDR3 sequence is CASSSRSITGELFF. The CDR3 DNA reads as TGTGCCAGCAGTTCTCGGTCGATTACCGGGGAGCTGTTTTTT.

V gene TRBV28 combines with J gene TRBJ2-7; tentatively, D is TRBD1 (6 bases). V was shortened by 9 bases and J by 3 bases, with 12 bases between the two germline ends. CDR3 length: 12 amino acids. The germline CDR1 and CDR2 sequences are MDHEN and SYDVKM. The CDR3 DNA reads TGTGCCAGTCGGGACACTAACTACGAGCAGTACTTC. This gives the protein CASRDTNYEQYF. The variable domain in full, with the rest retrieved from reference TRBV28 and TRBJ2-7, is DVKVTQSSRYLVKRTGEKVFLECVQDMDHENMFWYRQDPGLGLRLIYFSYDVKMKEKGDIPEGYSVSREKKERFSLILESASTNQTSMYLCASRDTNYEQYFGPGTRLTVT.

This clone occurred once. This chain uses TRBV27 with TRBJ1-6, with D uncertain. Germline CDR1 reads MNHEY; CDR2 reads SMNVEV (reference sequence). Deletions cut 2 bases from V and 2 bases from J, with 10 bases between. The length of the CDR3 is 16 residues. CDR3 in DNA: TGTGCCAGCAGTTTACTAGGGAGGACCTATAATTCACCCCTCCACTTT. This codes for CASSLLGRTYNSPLHF.

J is TRBJ1-1 and V is TRBV11-3; D gene unclear. This CDR3 region has 13 residues. V lost 1 base and J lost 1, with 4 bases in between. Germline values: CDR1 SGHNT, CDR2 YENEEA. The CDR3 coding sequence is TGTGCCAGCAGCTTAGGCAAGAACACTGAAGCTTTCTTT. Translating gives CASSLGKNTEAFF.

The sample holds a few counts of this clone. The rearrangement uses TRBV6-5 and TRBJ1-2; D is possibly TRBD1 (6 bases). Trimming took 6 bases from V and 2 from J, leaving 10 bases between them. Germline CDR1 is MNHEY and CDR2 is SVGAGI. This CDR3 contains 13 residues. As DNA, the CDR3 is TGTGCCAGCAGCCCGACAGGAAACTATGGCTACACCTTC. This sequence encodes CASSPTGNYGYTF.

The rearrangement links TRBV4-2 to TRBJ1-4; D is uncertain. Germline-derived CDR1 and CDR2 are LGHNA and YNFKEQ. The length of the CDR3 is 15 residues. V lost 4 bases to trimming and J lost 4 bases, with 13 bases between them. CDR3 loop: CASSRQFSGNEKLFF. The CDR3 region has the DNA TGTGCCAGCAGCCGCCAGTTTTCCGGTAATGAAAAACTGTTTTTT.

The chain joins TRBV28 to TRBJ2-7; D is undetermined. The germline V and J ends were trimmed by 5 bases and 8 bases, with 10 bases remaining between them. CDR3 length equals 11 residues. The germline gives CDR1 MDHEN, CDR2 SYDVKM. This CDR3 reads CASSGKYQQYF. The CDR3 DNA reads TGTGCCAGCAGTGGCAAGTACCAGCAGTACTTC. The whole variable domain, filled in from reference TRBV28 and TRBJ2-7, reads DVKVTQSSRYLVKRTGEKVFLECVQDMDHENMFWYRQDPGLGLRLIYFSYDVKMKEKGDIPEGYSVSREKKERFSLILESASTNQTSMYLCASSGKYQQYFGPGTRLTVT.

V and J are TRBV9 and TRBJ2-7, with D possibly being TRBD1 (6 bases). Germline assignment: CDR1 SGDLS and CDR2 YYNGEE. Trimming took 3 bases from V and 5 from J, leaving 18 bases between them. The CDR3 totals 15 residues. CDR3 region: CASSGGPPAIDEQYF. CDR3 DNA sequence: TGTGCCAGCAGCGGGGGGCCCCCTGCCATCGACGAGCAGTACTTC.

This clone was picked up one time. The chain has TRBV5-6 and TRBJ2-7; possible D gene TRBD2, 6 bases. The CDR3 length is 18 residues. The germline gives CDR1 SGHDT, CDR2 YYEEEE. Trimming left V 0 bases short and J 2 bases short, with 21 bases between. CDR3 nucleotides: TGTGCCAGCAGCTTGGTAATAAGGCGTGGGGGGACGCCCTACGAGCAGTACTTC. Amino acid sequence: CASSLVIRRGGTPYEQYF.